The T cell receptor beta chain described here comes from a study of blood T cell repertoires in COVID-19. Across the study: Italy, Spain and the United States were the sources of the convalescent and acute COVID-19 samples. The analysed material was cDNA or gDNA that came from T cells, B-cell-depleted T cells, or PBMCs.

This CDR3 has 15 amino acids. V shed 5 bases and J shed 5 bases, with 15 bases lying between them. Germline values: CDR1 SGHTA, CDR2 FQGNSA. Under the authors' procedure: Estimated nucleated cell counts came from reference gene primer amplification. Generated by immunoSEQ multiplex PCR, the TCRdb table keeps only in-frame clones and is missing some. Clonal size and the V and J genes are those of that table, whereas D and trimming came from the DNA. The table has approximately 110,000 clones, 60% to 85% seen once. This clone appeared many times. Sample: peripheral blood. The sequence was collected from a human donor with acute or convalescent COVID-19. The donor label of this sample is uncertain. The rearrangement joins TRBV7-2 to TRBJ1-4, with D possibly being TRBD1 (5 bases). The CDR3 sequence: CASSTYSRQNEKLFF. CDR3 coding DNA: TGTGCCAGCAGCACCTACTCGAGACAGAATGAAAAACTGTTTTTT.